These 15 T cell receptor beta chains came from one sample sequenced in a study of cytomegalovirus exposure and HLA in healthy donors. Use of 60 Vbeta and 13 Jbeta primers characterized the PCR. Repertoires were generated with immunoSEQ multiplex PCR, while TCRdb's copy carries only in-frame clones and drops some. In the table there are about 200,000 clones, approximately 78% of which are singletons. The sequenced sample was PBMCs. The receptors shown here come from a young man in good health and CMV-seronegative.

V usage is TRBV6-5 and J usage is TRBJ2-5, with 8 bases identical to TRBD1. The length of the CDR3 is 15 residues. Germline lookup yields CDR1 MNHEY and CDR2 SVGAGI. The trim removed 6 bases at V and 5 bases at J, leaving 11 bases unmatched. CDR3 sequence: CASSPRTGRGETQYF. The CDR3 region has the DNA TGTGCCAGCAGCCCAAGGACAGGGAGAGGTGAGACCCAGTACTTC.

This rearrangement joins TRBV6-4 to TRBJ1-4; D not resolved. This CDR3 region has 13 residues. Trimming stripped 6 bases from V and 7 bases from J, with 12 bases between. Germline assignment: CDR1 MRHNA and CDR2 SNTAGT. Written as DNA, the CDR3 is TGTGCCAGCAGCCCTATGGGGAGTGAAAAACTGTTTTTT. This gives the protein CASSPMGSEKLFF.

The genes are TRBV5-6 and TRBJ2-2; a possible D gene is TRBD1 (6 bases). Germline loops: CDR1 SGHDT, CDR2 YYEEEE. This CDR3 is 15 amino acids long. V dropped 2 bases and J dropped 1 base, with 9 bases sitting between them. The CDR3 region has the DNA TGTGCCAGCAGCTTTCCGGGACAGAACACCGGGGAGCTGTTTTTT. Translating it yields CASSFPGQNTGELFF. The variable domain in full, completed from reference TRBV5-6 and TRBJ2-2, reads DAGVTQSPTHLIKTRGQQVTLRCSPKSGHDTVSWYQQALGQGPQFIFQYYEEEERQRGNFPDRFSGHQFPNYSSELNVNALLLGDSALYLCASSFPGQNTGELFFGEGSRLTVL.

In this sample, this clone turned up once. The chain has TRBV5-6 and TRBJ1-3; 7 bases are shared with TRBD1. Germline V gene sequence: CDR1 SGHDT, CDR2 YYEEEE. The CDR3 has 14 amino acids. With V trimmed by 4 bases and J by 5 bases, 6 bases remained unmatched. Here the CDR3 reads CASSRGQARNTIYF. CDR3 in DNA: TGTGCCAGCAGCCGAGGACAGGCTAGAAACACCATATATTTT. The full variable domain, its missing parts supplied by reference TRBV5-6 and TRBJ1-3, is DAGVTQSPTHLIKTRGQQVTLRCSPKSGHDTVSWYQQALGQGPQFIFQYYEEEERQRGNFPDRFSGHQFPNYSSELNVNALLLGDSALYLCASSRGQARNTIYFGEGSWLTVV.

The CDR3 region has the DNA TGCGCCAGCAGCTTGAAACTTCTCGGGGAAATCGCACATTCACCCCTCCACTTT. It is translated as CASSLKLLGEIAHSPLHF. The chain employs TRBV5-1 and TRBJ1-6; no firm D call. Trimming took off 1 base at V and 8 bases at J, with 22 bases between the two ends. Per germline, CDR1 SGHRS and CDR2 YFSETQ. This CDR3 contains 18 residues.

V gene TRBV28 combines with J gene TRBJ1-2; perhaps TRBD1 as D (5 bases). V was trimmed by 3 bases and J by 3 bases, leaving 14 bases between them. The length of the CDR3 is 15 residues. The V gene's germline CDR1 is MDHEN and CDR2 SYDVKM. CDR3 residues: CASSFRGTIYYGYTF. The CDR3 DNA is TGTGCCAGCAGTTTTAGGGGAACTATTTACTATGGCTACACCTTC.

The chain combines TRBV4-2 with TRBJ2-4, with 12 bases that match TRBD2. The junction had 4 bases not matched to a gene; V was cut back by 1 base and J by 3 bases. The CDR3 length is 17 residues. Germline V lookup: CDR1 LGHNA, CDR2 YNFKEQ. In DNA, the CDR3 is TGTGCCAGCAGCCAAGGAGCTAGCGGGGGGGGCAAAAACATTCAGTACTTC. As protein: CASSQGASGGGKNIQYF.

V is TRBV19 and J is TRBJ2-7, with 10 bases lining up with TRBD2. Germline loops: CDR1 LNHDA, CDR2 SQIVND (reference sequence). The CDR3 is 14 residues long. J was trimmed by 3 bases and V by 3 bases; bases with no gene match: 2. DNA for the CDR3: TGTGCCAGTAGTATCGGACTAGCGGACTACGAGCAGTACTTC. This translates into CASSIGLADYEQYF.

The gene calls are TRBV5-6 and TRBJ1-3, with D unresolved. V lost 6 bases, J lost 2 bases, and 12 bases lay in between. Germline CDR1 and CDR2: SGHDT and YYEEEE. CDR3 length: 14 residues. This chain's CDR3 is CASTGSYAGNTIYF. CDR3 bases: TGTGCCAGCACGGGGTCCTATGCTGGAAACACCATATATTTT.

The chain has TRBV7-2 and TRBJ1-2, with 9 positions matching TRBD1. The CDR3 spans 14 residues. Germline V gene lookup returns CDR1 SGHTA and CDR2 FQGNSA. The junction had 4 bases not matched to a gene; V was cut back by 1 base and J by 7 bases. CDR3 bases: TGTGCCAGCAGCTTAGACAGGGGGCCTGGTGGCTACACCTTC. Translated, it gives CASSLDRGPGGYTF.

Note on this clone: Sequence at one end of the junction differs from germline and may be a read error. The CDR3, as DNA: TGCAGCGTGGAGAGAGGAACCTTT. It is translated as CSVERGTF. This chain joins TRBV29-1 and TRBJ1-1; unclear D gene. The CDR3 consists of 8 residues. CDR1 and CDR2 (germline): SQVTM, ANQGSEA.

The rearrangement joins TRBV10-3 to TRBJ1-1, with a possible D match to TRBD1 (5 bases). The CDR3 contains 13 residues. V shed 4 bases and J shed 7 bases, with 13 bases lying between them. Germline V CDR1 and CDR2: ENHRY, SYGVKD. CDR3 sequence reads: CAISGQGLGEAFF. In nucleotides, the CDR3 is TGTGCCATCAGTGGTCAGGGTCTTGGTGAAGCTTTCTTT.

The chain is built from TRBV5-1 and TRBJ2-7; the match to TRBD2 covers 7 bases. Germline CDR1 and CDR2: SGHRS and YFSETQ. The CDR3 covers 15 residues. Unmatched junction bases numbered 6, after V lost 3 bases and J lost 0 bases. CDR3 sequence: CASSSGGGSSYEQYF. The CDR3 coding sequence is TGCGCCAGCAGCTCGGGCGGGGGTAGCTCCTACGAGCAGTACTTC.

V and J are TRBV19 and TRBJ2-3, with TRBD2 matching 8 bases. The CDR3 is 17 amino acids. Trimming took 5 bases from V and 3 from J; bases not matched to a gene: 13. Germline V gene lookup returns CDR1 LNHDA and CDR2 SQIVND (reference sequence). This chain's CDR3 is CASSSGSGGWGTDTQYF. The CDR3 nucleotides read TGTGCCAGTAGTTCCGGGAGCGGGGGCTGGGGTACAGATACGCAGTATTTT.

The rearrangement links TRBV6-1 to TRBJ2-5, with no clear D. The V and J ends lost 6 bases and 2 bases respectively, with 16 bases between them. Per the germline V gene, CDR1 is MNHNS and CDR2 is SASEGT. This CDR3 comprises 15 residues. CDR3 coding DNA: TGTGCCAGCAGGAGGCGGCGTGAAGCGCAAGAGACCCAGTACTTC. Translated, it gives CASRRRREAQETQYF.